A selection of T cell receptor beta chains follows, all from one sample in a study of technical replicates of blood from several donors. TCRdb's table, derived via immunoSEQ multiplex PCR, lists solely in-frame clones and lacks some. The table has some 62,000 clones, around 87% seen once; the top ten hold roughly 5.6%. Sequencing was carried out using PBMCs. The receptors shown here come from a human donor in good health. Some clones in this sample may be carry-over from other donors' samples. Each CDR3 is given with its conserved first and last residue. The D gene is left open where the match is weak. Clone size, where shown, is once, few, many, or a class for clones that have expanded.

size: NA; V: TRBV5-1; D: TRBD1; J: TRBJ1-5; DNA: TGCGCCAGCAGCCCGGGGACAGGGGATCAGCCCCAGCATTTT; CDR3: CASSPGTGDQPQHF
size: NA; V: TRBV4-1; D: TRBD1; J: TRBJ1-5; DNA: TGCGCCAGCAGCCAAGCTGGGACAGGGGATCAGCCCCAGCATTTT; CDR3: CASSQAGTGDQPQHF
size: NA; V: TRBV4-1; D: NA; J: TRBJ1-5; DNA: TGCGCCAGCAGCCTGGGGGCAGGGGATCAGCCCCAGCATTTT; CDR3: CASSLGAGDQPQHF
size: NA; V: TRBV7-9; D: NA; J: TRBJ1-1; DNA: TGTGCCAGCAGCTTACAGGGCTCTAACACTGAAGCTTTCTTT; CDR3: CASSLQGSNTEAFF
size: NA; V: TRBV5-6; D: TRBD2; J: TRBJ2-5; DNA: TGTGCCAGCAGCTTGTCGGCTAGCGGGGGGACTCGGGAGACCCAGTACTTC; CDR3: CASSLSASGGTRETQYF
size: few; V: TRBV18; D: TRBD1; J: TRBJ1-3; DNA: TGTGCCAGCTCACTACAGGGGGCGCCTGGAAACACCATATATTTT; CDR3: CASSLQGAPGNTIYF
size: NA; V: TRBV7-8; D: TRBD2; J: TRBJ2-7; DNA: TGTGCCAGCAGCCGGGGGAGGGGCCCTGGGGAGCAGTACTTC; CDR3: CASSRGRGPGEQYF
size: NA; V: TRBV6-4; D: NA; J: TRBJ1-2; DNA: TGTGCCAGCAGTGATGGGACTCAAGGTCGCTATGGCTACACCTTC; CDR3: CASSDGTQGRYGYTF
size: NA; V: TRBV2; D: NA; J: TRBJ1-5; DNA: TGTGCCAGCAGTGAAGCGCTTACAGGGCGACGGCAGCCCCAGCATTTT; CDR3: CASSEALTGRRQPQHF
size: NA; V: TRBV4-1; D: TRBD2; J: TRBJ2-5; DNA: TGCGCCAGCAGCCAAGATGGAATAGCGGGGGGGCGTACCGCGACCCAGTACTTC; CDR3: CASSQDGIAGGRTATQYF
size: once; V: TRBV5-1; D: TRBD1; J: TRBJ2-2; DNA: TGCGCCAGCAGCTGGACAGGGGAGGGGGAGCTGTTTTTT; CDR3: CASSWTGEGELFF
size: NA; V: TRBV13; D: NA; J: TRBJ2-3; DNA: TGTGCCAGCAGCTTACAATCAGATACGCAGTATTTT; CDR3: CASSLQSDTQYF
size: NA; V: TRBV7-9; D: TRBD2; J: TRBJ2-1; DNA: TGTGCCAGCAGCCAAGCGGGGGGGACACACAATGAGCAGTTCTTC; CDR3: CASSQAGGTHNEQFF
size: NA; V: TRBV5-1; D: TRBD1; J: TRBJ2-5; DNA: TGCGCCAGCAGCACTGGGACAGGGCAAGAGACCCAGTACTTC; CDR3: CASSTGTGQETQYF
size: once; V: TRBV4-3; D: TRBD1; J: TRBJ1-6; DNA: TGCGCCAGCAGCCTCGACCCCGGGACAGGGGATTCACCCCTCCACTTT; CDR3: CASSLDPGTGDSPLHF
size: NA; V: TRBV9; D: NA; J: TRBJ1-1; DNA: TGTGCCAGCAGCGTAGCCCCGTCCCCCCGAGCTTTCTTT; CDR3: CASSVAPSPRAFF
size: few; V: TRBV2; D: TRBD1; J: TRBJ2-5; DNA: TGTGCCAGCAGGACCGGGACAGGGGGCCTGGGGCAGTACTTC; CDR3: CASRTGTGGLGQYF
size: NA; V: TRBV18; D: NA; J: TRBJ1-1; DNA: TGTGCCAGCTCACCCCTCGGGCAGGGGTCTATTGAAGCTTTCTTT; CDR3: CASSPLGQGSIEAFF
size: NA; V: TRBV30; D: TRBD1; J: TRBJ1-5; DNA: TGTGCCTGCGACAGGGGGATGGGACAGCCCCAGCATTTT; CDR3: CACDRGMGQPQHF
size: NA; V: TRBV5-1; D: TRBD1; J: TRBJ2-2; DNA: TGCGCCAGCAGCTTAGATGGACAGGGGGGCACCGGGGAGCTGTTTTTT; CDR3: CASSLDGQGGTGELFF
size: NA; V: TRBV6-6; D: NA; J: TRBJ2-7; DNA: TGTGCCACCAGCGTTGGAGCAAACGAGCAGTACTTC; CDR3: CATSVGANEQYF
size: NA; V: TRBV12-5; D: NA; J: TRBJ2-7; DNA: TGTGCTAGTGGTAGGGACACTAGCTCCTACGAGCAGTACTTC; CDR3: CASGRDTSSYEQYF
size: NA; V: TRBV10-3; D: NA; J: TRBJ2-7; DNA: TGTGCCATCAGTGAGATTCCCTCCCTGCAGGAGTACTTC; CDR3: CAISEIPSLQEYF
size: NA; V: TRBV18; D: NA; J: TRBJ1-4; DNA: TGTGCCAGCTCACCGCGATCTTTTAAGGGACAACTTACAACTAATGAAAAACTGTTTTTT; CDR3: CASSPRSFKGQLTTNEKLFF
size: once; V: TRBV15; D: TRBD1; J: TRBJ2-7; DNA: TGTGCCACCAGCAGGGGGGGGACAGGGGAAGGCGTGGAGTACTTC; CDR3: CATSRGGTGEGVEYF
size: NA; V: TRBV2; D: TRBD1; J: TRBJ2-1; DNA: TGTGCCAGCAACGGAGGACAGGTCGGTGAGCAGTTCTTC; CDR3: CASNGGQVGEQFF
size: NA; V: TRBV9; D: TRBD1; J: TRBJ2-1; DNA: TGTGCCAGCAGCGTGTGGACAGGGTCGAATGAGCAGTTCTTC; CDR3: CASSVWTGSNEQFF
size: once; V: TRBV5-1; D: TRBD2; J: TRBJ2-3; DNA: TGCGCCAGCAGCTCGGCGGGACTAGGCACAGATACGCAGTATTTT; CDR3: CASSSAGLGTDTQYF
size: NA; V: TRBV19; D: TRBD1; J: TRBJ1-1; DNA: TGTGCCAGTAACCCGAACGACAGGGTAAGAGGAGCTTTCTTT; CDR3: CASNPNDRVRGAFF
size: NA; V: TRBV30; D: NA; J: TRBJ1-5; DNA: TGTGCCTGGAGACCGAATGAGAATCAGCCCCAGCATTTT; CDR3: CAWRPNENQPQHF
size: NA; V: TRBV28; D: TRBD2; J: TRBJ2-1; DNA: TGTGCCAGCAGTTTAGGCGGGACTAATCCCTACAATGAGCAGTTCTTC; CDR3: CASSLGGTNPYNEQFF
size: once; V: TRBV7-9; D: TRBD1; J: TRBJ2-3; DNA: TGTGCCAGCATACGGACAGGGGGCACAGATACGCAGTATTTT; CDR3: CASIRTGGTDTQYF
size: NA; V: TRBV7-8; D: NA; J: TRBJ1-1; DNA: TGTGCCAGCAGCTCGGACAGGAACACTGAAGCTTTCTTT; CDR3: CASSSDRNTEAFF
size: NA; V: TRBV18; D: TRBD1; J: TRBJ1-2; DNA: TGTGCCAGCTCACCGTCTAGGGGGCAAACTAACTATGGCTACACCTTC; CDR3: CASSPSRGQTNYGYTF
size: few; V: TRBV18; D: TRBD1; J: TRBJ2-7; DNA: TGTGCCAGCTCACCAGACAGGGGCGGGTTTGGGGAGCAGTACTTC; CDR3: CASSPDRGGFGEQYF
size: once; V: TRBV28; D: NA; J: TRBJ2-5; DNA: TGTGCCAGCAAACTAGAAGAGACCCAGTACTTC; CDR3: CASKLEETQYF
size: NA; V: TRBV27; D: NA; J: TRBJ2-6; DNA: TGTGCCAGCAGGAGAACTGGGGCCAACGTCCTGACTTTC; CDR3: CASRRTGANVLTF
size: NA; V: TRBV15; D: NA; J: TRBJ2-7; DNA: TGTGCCACCAGCATAGACAGATCCTACGAGCAGTACTTC; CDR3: CATSIDRSYEQYF
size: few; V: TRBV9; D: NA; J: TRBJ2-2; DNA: TGTGCCAGCAGCGTACGGAACACCGGGGAGCTGTTTTTT; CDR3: CASSVRNTGELFF
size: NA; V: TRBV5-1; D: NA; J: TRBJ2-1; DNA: TGCGCCAGCGGGGAGGACGGTGAGCAGTTCTTC; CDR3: CASGEDGEQFF
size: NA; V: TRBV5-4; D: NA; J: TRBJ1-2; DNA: TGTGCCAGCAGCACTCCTAGCGAGGGGAGAAGAGGCTACACCTTC; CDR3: CASSTPSEGRRGYTF
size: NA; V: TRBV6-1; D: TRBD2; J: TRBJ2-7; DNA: TGTGCCACAAGGGCGGTAGTTAGCGGGACCTACGAGCAGTACTTC; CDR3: CATRAVVSGTYEQYF
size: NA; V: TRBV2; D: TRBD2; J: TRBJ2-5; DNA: TGTGCCAGCAGTGTATTACTAGCGGTGGAAGAGACCCAGTACTTC; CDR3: CASSVLLAVEETQYF
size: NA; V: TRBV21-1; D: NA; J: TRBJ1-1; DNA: TGTGCCAGCAGCAAACGGGAGGGCTTGGGCACTGAAGCTTTCTTT; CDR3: CASSKREGLGTEAFF
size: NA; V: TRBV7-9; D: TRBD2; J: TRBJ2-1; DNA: TGTGCCAGCAGCCCCCGCCCTTCTAGCGGATACAATGAGCAGTTCTTC; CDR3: CASSPRPSSGYNEQFF
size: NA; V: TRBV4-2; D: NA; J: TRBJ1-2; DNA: TGTGCCAGCAGCCAAGAGCGGAGCAGGGCAGATGGCTACACCTTC; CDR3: CASSQERSRADGYTF
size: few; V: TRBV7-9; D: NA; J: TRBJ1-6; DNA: TGTGCCAGCAGCTTATCAGGGGATTCACCCCTCCACTTT; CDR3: CASSLSGDSPLHF
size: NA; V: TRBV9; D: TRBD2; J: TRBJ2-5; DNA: TGTGCCAGCAGCGTAGAGCCAGCGGGGGGGCCCGCGCCGGTGACCCAGTACTTC; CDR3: CASSVEPAGGPAPVTQYF
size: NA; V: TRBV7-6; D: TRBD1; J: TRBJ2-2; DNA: TGTGCCAGCAGCTTGGTAGTTCCGGACAGGAGAAACACCGGGGAGCTGTTTTTT; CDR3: CASSLVVPDRRNTGELFF
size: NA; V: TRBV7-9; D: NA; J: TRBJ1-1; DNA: TGTGCCAGCAGCCCCTCGAGCACTGAAGCTTTCTTT; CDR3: CASSPSSTEAFF
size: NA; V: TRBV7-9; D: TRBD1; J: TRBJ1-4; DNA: TGTGCCAGCAGCTTAGTATACTCGACAGGACAGGATGAAAAACTGTTTTTT; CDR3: CASSLVYSTGQDEKLFF
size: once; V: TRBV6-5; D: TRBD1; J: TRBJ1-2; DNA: TGTGCCAGCCAACCTACCGGGACAGCTAACTATGGCTACACCTTC; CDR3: CASQPTGTANYGYTF
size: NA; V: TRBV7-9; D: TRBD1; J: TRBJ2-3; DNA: TGTGCCAGCAGCTTAACGGGACAGACGCAGTATTTT; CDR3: CASSLTGQTQYF
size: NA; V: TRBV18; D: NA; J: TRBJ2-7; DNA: TGTGCCAGCTCACCCACACGCAATACAGGGACACCGGATAATCTTTACTTC; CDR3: CASSPTRNTGTPDNLYF
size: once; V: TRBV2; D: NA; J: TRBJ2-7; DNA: TGTGCCAGCAACACACGGGCACTAGAAGACGAGCAGTACTTC; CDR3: CASNTRALEDEQYF
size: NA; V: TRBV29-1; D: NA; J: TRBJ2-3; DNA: TGCAGCGCGGGAGATACGCAGTATTTT; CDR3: CSAGDTQYF
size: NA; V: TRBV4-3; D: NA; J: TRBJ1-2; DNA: TGCGCCAGCAGCCAAGATGCAGGGTACTATGGCTACACCTTC; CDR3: CASSQDAGYYGYTF
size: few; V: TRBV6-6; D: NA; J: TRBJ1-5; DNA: TGTGCCAGCAGTTACTCACCGGGGAACAATCAGCCCCAGCATTTT; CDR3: CASSYSPGNNQPQHF
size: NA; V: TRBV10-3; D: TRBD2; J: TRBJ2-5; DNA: TGTGCCATCAGTGAGGCATTAGCGGGGTCATCGGGGACCCAGTACTTC; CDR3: CAISEALAGSSGTQYF